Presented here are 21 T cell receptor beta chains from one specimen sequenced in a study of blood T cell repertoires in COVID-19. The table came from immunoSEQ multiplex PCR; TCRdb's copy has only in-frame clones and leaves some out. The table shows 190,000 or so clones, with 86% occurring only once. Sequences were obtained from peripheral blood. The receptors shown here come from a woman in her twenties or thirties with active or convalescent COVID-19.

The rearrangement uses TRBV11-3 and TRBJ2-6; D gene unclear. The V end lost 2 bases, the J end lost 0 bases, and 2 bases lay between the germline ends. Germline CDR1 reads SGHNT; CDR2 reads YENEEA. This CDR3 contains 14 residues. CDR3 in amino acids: CASSLLSGANVLTF. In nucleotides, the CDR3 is TGTGCCAGCAGCTTACTCTCTGGGGCCAACGTCCTGACTTTC.

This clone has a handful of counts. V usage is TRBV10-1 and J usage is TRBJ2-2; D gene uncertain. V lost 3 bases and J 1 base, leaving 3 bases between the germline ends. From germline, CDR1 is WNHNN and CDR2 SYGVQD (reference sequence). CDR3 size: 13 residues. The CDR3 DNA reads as TGCGCCAGCAGTGACGGGAACACCGGGGAGCTGTTTTTT. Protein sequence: CASSDGNTGELFF.

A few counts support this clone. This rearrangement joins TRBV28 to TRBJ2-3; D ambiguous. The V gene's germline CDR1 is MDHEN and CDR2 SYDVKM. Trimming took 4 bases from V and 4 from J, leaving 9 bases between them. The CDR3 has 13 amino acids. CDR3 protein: CASSSPRADTQYF. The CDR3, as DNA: TGTGCCAGCAGTTCCCCCCGCGCAGATACGCAGTATTTT.

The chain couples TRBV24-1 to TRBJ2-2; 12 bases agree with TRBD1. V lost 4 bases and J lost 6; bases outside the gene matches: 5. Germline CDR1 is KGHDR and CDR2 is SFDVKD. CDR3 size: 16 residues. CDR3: CATSDRGQGASGELFF. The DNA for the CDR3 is TGTGCCACCAGTGACCGGGGACAGGGGGCCTCCGGGGAGCTGTTTTTT.

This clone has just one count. CDR3 bases: TGCAGCGTTCAGGACAGCTATGGCTACACCTTC. This encodes CSVQDSYGYTF. The chain recombines TRBV29-1 with TRBJ1-2, with D possibly matching TRBD1 (6 bases). There are 11 residues in the CDR3. Germline CDR1 reads SQVTM; CDR2 reads ANQGSEA. V gave up 5 bases and J gave up 4 bases, with 8 bases separating them.

The CDR3 loop reads CASSRESGSLNTEAFF. CDR3 nucleotide sequence: TGTGCCAGCAGCCGAGAGTCCGGGAGTCTGAACACTGAAGCTTTCTTT. V gene TRBV7-9 combines with J gene TRBJ1-1; D not certain. Germline V gene lookup returns CDR1 SEHNR and CDR2 FQNEAQ (reference sequence). The CDR3 covers 16 residues. The V gene lost 5 bases and the J gene lost 0 bases, with 16 bases spanning the gap.

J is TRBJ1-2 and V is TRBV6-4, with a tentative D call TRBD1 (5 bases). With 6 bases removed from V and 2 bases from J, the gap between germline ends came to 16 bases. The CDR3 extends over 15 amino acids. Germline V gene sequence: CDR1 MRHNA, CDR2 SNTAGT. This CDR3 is CASRASGALNYGYTF. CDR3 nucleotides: TGTGCCAGCAGGGCCTCTGGGGCATTGAACTATGGCTACACCTTC.

The CDR3 DNA sequence: TGTGCCTGGGACGGACAGGGTCAGGTCTATGGCTACACCTTC. Translating gives CAWDGQGQVYGYTF. The V gene is TRBV30, the J gene TRBJ1-2; 8 bases align to TRBD1. This CDR3 comprises 14 residues. The germline gives CDR1 GTSNPN, CDR2 SVGIG (reference sequence). With 5 bases clipped from V and 4 bases from J, the junction kept 9 bases outside the gene matches.

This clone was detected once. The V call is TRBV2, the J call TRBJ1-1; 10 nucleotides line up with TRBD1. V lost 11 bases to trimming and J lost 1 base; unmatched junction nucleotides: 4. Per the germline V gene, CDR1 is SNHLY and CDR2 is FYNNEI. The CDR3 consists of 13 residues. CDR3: CAGQGEGNTEAFF. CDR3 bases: TGTGCCGGACAGGGGGAAGGGAACACTGAAGCTTTCTTT. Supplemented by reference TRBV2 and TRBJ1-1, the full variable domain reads EPEVTQTPSHQVTQMGQEVILRCVPISNHLYFYWYRQILGQKVEFLVSFYNNEISEKSEIFDDQFSVERPDGSNFTLKIRSTKLEDSAMYFCAGQGEGNTEAFFGQGTRLTVV.

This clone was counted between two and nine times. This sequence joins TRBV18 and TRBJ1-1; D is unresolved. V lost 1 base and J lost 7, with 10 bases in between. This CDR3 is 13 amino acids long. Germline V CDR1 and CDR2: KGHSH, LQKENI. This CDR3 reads CASSPRATGEAFF. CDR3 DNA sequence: TGTGCCAGCTCACCACGCGCCACCGGTGAAGCTTTCTTT.

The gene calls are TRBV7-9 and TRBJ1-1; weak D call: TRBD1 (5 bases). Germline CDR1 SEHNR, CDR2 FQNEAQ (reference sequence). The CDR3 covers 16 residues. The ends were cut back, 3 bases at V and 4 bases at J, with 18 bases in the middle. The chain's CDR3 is CASSFSSSAGVTEAFF. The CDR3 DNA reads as TGTGCCAGCAGCTTCAGTAGCTCCGCGGGGGTCACTGAAGCTTTCTTT. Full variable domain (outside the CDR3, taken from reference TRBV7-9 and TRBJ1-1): DTGVSQNPRHKITKRGQNVTFRCDPISEHNRLYWYRQTLGQGPEFLTYFQNEAQLEKSRLLSDRFSAERPKGSFSTLEIQRTEQGDSAMYLCASSFSSSAGVTEAFFGQGTRLTVV.

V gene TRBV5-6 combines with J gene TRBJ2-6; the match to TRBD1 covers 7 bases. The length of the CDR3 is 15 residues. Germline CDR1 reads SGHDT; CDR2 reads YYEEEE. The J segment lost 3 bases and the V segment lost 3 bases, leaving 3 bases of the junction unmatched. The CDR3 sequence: CASSSRGNGANVLTF. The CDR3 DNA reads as TGTGCCAGCAGCTCCAGGGGGAATGGGGCCAACGTCCTGACTTTC.

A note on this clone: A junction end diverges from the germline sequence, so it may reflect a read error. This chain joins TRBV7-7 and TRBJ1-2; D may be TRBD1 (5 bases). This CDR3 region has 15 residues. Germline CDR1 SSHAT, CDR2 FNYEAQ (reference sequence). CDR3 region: CASSLRSTAVYGYTF. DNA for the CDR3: TGTGCTAGCAGCTTAAGGTCGACAGCTGTCTATGGCTACACCTTC.

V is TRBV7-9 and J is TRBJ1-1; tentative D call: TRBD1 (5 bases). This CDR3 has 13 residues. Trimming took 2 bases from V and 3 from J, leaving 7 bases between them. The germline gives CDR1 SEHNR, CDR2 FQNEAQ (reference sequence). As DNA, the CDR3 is TGTGCCAGCAGCTTACAGGGTGACACTGAAGCTTTCTTT. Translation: CASSLQGDTEAFF.

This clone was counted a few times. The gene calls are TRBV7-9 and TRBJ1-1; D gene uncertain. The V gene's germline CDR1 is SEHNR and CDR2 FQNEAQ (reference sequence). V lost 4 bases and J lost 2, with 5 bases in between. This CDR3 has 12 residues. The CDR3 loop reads CASSYSNTEAFF. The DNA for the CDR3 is TGTGCCAGCAGCTACTCTAACACTGAAGCTTTCTTT. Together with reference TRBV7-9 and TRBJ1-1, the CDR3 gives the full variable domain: DTGVSQNPRHKITKRGQNVTFRCDPISEHNRLYWYRQTLGQGPEFLTYFQNEAQLEKSRLLSDRFSAERPKGSFSTLEIQRTEQGDSAMYLCASSYSNTEAFFGQGTRLTVV.

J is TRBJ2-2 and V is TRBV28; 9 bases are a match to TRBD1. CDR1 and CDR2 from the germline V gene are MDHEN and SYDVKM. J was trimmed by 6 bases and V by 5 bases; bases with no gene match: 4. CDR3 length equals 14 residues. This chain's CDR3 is CASSPRDRAGELFF. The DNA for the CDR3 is TGTGCCAGCAGTCCTCGGGACAGGGCCGGGGAGCTGTTTTTT.

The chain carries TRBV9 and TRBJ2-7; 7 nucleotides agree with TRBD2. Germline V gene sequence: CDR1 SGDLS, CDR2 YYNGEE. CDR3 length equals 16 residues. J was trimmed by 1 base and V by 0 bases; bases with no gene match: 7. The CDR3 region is CASSVAGEGGSYEQYF. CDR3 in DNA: TGTGCCAGCAGCGTAGCTGGGGAGGGTGGATCCTACGAGCAGTACTTC.

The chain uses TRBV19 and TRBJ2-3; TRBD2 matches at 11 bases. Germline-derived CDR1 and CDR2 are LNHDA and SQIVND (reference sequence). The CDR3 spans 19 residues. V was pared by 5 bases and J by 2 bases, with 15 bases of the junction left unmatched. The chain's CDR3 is CASSPGGISGLAVTDTQYF. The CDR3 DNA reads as TGTGCCAGTAGTCCGGGGGGCATCTCGGGACTAGCGGTCACAGATACGCAGTATTTT.

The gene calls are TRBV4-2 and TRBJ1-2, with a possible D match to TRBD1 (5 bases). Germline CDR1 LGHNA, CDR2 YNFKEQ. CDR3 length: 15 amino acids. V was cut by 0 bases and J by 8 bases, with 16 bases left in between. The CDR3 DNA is TGTGCCAGCAGCCAAGACTCAGGGCTTGTGGAAGGCTACACCTTC. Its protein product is CASSQDSGLVEGYTF.

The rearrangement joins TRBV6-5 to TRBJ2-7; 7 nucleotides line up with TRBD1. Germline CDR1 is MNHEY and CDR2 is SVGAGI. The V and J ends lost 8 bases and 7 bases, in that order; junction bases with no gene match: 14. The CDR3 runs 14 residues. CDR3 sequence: CASRRQGWGREQYF. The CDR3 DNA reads TGTGCCAGCCGAAGACAGGGTTGGGGACGGGAGCAGTACTTC.

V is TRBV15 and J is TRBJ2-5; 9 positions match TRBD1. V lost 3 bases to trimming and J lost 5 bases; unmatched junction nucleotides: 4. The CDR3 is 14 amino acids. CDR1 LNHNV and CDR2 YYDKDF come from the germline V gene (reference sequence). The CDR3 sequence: CATSSTGGRETQYF. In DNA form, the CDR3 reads TGTGCCACCAGCAGCACAGGGGGCCGGGAGACCCAGTACTTC.